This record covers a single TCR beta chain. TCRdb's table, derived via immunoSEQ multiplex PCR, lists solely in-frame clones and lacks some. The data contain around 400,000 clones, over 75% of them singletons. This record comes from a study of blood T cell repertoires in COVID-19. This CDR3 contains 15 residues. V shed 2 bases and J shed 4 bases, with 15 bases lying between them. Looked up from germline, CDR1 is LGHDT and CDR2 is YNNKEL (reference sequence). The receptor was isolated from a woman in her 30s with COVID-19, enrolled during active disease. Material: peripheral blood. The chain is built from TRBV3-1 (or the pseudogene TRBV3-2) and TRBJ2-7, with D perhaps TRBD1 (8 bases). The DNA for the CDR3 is TGTGCCAGCAGCCAACCACAGGGGGGGAAGTACGAGCAGTACTTC. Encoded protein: CASSQPQGGKYEQYF.